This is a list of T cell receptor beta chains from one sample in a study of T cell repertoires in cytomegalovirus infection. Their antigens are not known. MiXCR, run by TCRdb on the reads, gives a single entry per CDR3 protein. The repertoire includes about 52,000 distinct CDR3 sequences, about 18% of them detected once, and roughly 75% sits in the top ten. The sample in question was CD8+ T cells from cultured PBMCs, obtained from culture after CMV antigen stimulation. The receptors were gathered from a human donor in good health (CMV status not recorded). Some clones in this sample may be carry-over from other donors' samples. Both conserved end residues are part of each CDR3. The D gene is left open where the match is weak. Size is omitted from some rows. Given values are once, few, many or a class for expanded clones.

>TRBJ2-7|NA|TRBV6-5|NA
TGTGCCAGCAGTTGGACCGGACGCTCCTACGAGCAGTACTTC
CASSWTGRSYEQYF
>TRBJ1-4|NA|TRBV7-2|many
TGTGCCAGCAGCTTAGGTGGAGGAGGGAATGAAAAACTGTTTTTT
CASSLGGGGNEKLFF
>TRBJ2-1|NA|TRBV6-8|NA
TGTGCCAGCAGTTACTCGAATCTTGGACAGCAGTTCTTC
CASSYSNLGQQFF
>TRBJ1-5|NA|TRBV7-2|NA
TGTGCCAGCAGCTTAAGTCCGCAGGGCGGCAATCAGCCCCAGCATTTT
CASSLSPQGGNQPQHF
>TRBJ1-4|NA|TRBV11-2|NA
TGTGCCAGCAGCTTAGGCCCATCAAATGAAAAACTGTTTTTT
CASSLGPSNEKLFF
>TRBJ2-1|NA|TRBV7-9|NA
TGTGCCAGCAGCGGATTTCTAGGGGGATACAATGAGCAGTTCTTC
CASSGFLGGYNEQFF
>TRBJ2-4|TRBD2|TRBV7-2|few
TGTGCCAGCAGCCCCGCCCCGGGGGGGATAAACATTCAGTACTTC
CASSPAPGGINIQYF
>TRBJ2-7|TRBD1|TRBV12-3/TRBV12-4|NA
TGTGCCAGCAGTTCCCCGGGACAGGGGTTAAGCGAGCAGTACTTC
CASSSPGQGLSEQYF
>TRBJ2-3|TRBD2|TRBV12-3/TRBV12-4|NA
TGTGCCAGCAGTTTACGGCTAGCGGGGGGCCCAGATACGCAGTATTTT
CASSLRLAGGPDTQYF
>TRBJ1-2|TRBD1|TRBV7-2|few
TGTGCCAGCAGCTTAGGTGGGACAGGCGGAATCACACATGGCTACACCTTC
CASSLGGTGGITHGYTF
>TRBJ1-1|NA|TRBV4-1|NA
TGCGCCAGCAGCCAAGAAAGGTCAGGACTGTCGAACACTGAAGCTTTCTTT
CASSQERSGLSNTEAFF
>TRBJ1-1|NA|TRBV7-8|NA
TGTGCCAGCAGTCATCGGGGGGCAAAAACTGAAGCTTTCTTT
CASSHRGAKTEAFF
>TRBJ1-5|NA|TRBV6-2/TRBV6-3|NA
TGTGCCAGCAGTTCAAGGGGAGTCGGCCAGCCCCAGCATTTT
CASSSRGVGQPQHF
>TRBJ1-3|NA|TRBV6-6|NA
TGTGCCAGCAGTTACTCGGCAGGGTACGGAAACACCATATATTTT
CASSYSAGYGNTIYF
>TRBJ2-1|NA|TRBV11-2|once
TGTGCCAGCAGCTTATTTGTGGGCACTGGCAGCTCCTACAATGAGCAGTTCTTC
CASSLFVGTGSSYNEQFF
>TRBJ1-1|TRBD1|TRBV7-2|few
TGTGCCAGCAGCCTAGAGGGGGCTGACACTGAAGCTTTCTTT
CASSLEGADTEAFF
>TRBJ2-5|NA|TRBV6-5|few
TGTGCCAGCTCCCCGGGGGAGACCCAGTACTTC
CASSPGETQYF
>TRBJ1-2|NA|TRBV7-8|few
TGTGCCAGCAGCTCCCAATCCGGGACTCAGGACTATGGCTACACCTTC
CASSSQSGTQDYGYTF
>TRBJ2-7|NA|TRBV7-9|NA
TGTGCCAGCAGCCCGCCGGACAGCGGAGAGCAGTACTTC
CASSPPDSGEQYF
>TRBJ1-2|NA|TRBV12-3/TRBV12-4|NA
TGTGCCAGCAGTTCTACCGGGACAAACTACTATGGCTACACCTTC
CASSSTGTNYYGYTF
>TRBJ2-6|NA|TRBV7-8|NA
TGTGCCAGCAGCGAAAGGACAGACTCCTGGATGGGTAGGGCCAACGTCCTGACTTTC
CASSERTDSWMGRANVLTF
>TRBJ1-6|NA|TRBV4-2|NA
TGTGCCAGCAGCCAAGATGGTGCATCTCGACCCCTCCACTTT
CASSQDGASRPLHF
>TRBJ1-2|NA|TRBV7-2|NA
TGTGCCACCCGAGGGACCCTGGGCTACACCTTC
CATRGTLGYTF
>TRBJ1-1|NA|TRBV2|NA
TGTGCCAGCAGTGATTGGGGGAACACTGAAGCTTTCTTT
CASSDWGNTEAFF
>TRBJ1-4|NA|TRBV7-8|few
TGTGCCAGCAGCTTGTCCGGGACACAGAGCGAAAAACTGTTTTTT
CASSLSGTQSEKLFF
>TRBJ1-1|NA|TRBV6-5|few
TGTGCCAGCAGTTATTCCGAAATGAACACTGAAGCTTTCTTT
CASSYSEMNTEAFF
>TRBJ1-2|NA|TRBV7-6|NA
TGTGCCAGCAGCTTAGTGGGGGGGGCGAATGGCTACACCTTC
CASSLVGGANGYTF
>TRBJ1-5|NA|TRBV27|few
TGTGCCAGCAGCCATGATAGCAATCAGCCCCAGCATTTT
CASSHDSNQPQHF
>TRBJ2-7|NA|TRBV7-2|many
TGTGCCAGCAGCTACGCAGGGGAAATGAGCTCCTACGAGCAGTACTTC
CASSYAGEMSSYEQYF
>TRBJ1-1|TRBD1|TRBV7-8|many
TGTGCCAGCAGCTTAGAACAGGGGTCTGAAGCTTTCTTT
CASSLEQGSEAFF
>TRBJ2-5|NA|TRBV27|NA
TGTGCCAGCCGTTTAAATGGTCGGGCGGCCGCAGAGACCCAGTACTTC
CASRLNGRAAAETQYF
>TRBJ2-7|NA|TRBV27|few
TGTGCCAGCAGTTCTGACTACGAGCAGTACTTC
CASSSDYEQYF
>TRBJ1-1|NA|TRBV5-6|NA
TGTGCCAGCAGCCCGACCCCCCTGAACACTGAAGCTTTCTTT
CASSPTPLNTEAFF
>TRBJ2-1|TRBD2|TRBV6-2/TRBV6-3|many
TGTGCCAGCAGTTATAGTGAAGTAGCGGGGGCCCGGAGCTCCTACAATGAGCAGTTCTTC
CASSYSEVAGARSSYNEQFF
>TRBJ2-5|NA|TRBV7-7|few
TGTGCCAGCAGCTCCAAAGGTGCTCGAGAGACCCAGTACTTC
CASSSKGARETQYF
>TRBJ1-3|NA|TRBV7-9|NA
TGTGCCAGCAGCTTACAAGGCGACACCATATATTTT
CASSLQGDTIYF
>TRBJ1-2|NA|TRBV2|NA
TGTGCCAGCAGCACAGGGACGGGTGATGGCTACACCTTC
CASSTGTGDGYTF
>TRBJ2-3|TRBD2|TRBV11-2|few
TGTGCCAGCAGCTTGACTAGCGGGGGCACAGATACGCAGTATTTT
CASSLTSGGTDTQYF
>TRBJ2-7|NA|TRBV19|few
TGTGCCAGTAGTATCCACATTAACTACGAGCAGTACTTC
CASSIHINYEQYF
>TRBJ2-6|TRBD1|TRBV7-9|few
TGTGCCAGCAGCTCTAGACGGACAGGAGACTCTGGGGCCAACGTCCTGACTTTC
CASSSRRTGDSGANVLTF
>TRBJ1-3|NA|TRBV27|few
TGTGCCAGCAGTCCTAGGCGACAGGAACTCAGAGGTCGGTCTGGAAACACCATATATTTT
CASSPRRQELRGRSGNTIYF
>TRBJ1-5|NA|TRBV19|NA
TGTGCCAGTAGGGAAAGCTTTAGCAATCAGCCCCAGCATTTT
CASRESFSNQPQHF
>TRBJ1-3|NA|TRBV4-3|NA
TGCGCCAGCAGCCCACATGGTCGGGGTTCAAGAAACACCATATATTTT
CASSPHGRGSRNTIYF
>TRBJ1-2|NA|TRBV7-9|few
TGTGCCAGCTCATCCCCGAACAGGGCGGATGGCTACACCTTC
CASSSPNRADGYTF
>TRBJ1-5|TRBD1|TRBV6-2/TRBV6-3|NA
TGTGCCAGCAGTCATCAGGGGGCGCGGAATCAGCCCCAGCATTTT
CASSHQGARNQPQHF
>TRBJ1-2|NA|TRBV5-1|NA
TGCGCCAGCAGCTCGGGACTTTTAGGCTACACCTTC
CASSSGLLGYTF
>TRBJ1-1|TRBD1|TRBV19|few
TGTGCCAGTTGGGACAGGGTAGTAGTCGGAGACACTGAAGCTTTCTTT
CASWDRVVVGDTEAFF
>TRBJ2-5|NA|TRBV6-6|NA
TGTGCCAGCAGTTACGCAGGGAACAAAGAGACCCAGTACTTC
CASSYAGNKETQYF
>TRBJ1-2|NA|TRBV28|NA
TGTGCCAGCAGTTTAGGGTCAGGGGCCCTCTATGGCTACACCTTC
CASSLGSGALYGYTF
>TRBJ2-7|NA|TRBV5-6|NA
TGTGCCAGCAGCTTGGGAGGGGATACCTACGAGCAGTACTTC
CASSLGGDTYEQYF
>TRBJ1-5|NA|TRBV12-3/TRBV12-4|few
TGTGCCAGCAGGGACTCAGGAGGCAATCAGCCCCAGCATTTT
CASRDSGGNQPQHF
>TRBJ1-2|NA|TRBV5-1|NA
TGCGCCAGCAGCTTCTCCAGGAGGTATTATGGCTACACCTTC
CASSFSRRYYGYTF